One T cell receptor (beta chain) is described in this entry. The record originates from a study of blood T cell repertoires in COVID-19. Study-level background: The analysed material was cDNA or gDNA that came from T cells, B-cell-depleted T cells, or PBMCs.

Germline CDR1 reads ENHRY; CDR2 reads SYGVKD. Trimming pared 7 bases from V and 5 bases from J, leaving 17 bases between. The CDR3 is made up of 14 amino acids. The repertoire was sequenced with immunoSEQ multiplex PCR; TCRdb's copy has only in-frame clones and lacks some. The sample shows a few hundred thousand clones, roughly 77% of them seen only once. The chain couples TRBV10-3 to TRBJ1-1, with a weak D call TRBD1 (6 bases). This clonotype originated in a human donor with acute or convalescent COVID-19. The donor label of this sample is uncertain. The sequenced material came from peripheral blood. The CDR3 DNA reads TGTGCCATCACCAACAGGGAAGGGGAAACTGAAGCTTTCTTT. Translating it yields CAITNREGETEAFF.